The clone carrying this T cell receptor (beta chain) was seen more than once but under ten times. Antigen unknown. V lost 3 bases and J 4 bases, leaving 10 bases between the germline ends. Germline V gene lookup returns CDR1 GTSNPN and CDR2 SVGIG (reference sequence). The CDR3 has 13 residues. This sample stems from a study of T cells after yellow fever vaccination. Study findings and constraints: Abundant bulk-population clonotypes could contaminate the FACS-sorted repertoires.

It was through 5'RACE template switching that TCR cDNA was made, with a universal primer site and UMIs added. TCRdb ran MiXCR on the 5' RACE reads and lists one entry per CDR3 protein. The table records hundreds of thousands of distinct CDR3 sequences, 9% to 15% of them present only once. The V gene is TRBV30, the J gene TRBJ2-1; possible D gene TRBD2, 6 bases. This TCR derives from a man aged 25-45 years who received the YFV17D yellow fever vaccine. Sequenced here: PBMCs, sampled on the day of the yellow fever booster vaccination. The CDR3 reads CAWRPSGYNEQFF. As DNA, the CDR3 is TGTGCCTGGAGACCCAGCGGGTACAATGAGCAGTTCTTC.